This TCR beta chain appears in the sequencing data of a study of Graves' ophthalmopathy and Graves' hyperthyroidism. TCR beta CDR3 amplification used RNA transcripts. In the first round, RT-PCR was carried out with HTBI primers, and a multiplex PCR formed the second round. TCRdb fed the multiplex PCR reads into MiXCR, producing one record per CDR3 protein. This sample has over a million distinct CDR3 sequences, with 35% to 40% found just once. The CDR3 spans 14 residues. V gave up 6 bases and J gave up 5 bases; unmatched junction bases: 9. This TCR came from an adult man with Graves' hyperthyroidism. The chain carries TRBV12-3 or TRBV12-4 and TRBJ1-2; TRBD1 aligns across 7 bases. Sequencing was performed on peripheral blood or thyroid tissue (not recorded which). The CDR3 DNA follows: TGTGCCAGCAGCAAGGGGGCCGTGAATTATGGCTACACCTTC. This codes for CASSKGAVNYGYTF.